This T cell receptor (beta chain) was captured by sequencing in a study of OX40 agonist ivuxolimab in advanced cancers. About the study as a whole: Ivuxolimab was a fully human IgG2 agonistic monoclonal antibody targeting the costimulatory receptor OX40 (CD134). The paper reports the monotherapy dose-escalation portion (N of about 54 patients) of the phase I ivuxolimab trial. Partial responses were achieved by three dose-escalation patients, of whom one had hepatocellular carcinoma and two had cutaneous melanoma. Peripheral TCRbeta sequencing aimed to test whether ivuxolimab altered TCR sequence diversity and caused clonal T-cell expansion. A male proportion of 82.7% and a mean age of about 60 years, ranging from about 20 to 80, were recorded for the dose-escalation cohort. Of the approximately 50 dose-escalation patients, hepatocellular carcinoma was present in about 20, melanoma in around 15, renal cell carcinoma in 9 and head and neck cancer in 9. Intravenous ivuxolimab was administered to patients every 2 weeks at six dose levels: 0.01, 0.1, 0.3, 1.5, 3 and 10 mg/kg. Prior anti-PD-1, anti-PD-L1 or anti-CTLA-4 therapy was permitted, and checkpoint inhibitors had been received by approximately 39% of dose-escalation patients.

For sequencing of the TCRbeta CDR3 region, genomic DNA was extracted from the sorted cells. The immunoSEQ Assay was used for sequencing of TCRbeta CDR3 regions. TCRdb carries this immuneACCESS record with in-frame sequences only. Its versions omit some clonotypes, under half of them owing to an unresolved V gene in the studies checked, with the rest unexplained. For this sample there are some 70,000 clones; about 87% appear just once. In total, the top ten clones hold about 1% of the sample. A remark on this clone: The antigen it binds to is not known. Base qualities are missing; no much larger clone stands one base away.

Patients with autoimmune disease history or receiving systemic immunosuppression were excluded from the trial. Peripheral blood for TCR sequencing was drawn from every dose cohort at baseline, at cycle 4 day 1 and at cycle 7 day 1. Samples were obtained from an open-label, multicenter, first-in-human phase I dose-escalation trial of ivuxolimab. Adults with locally advanced or metastatic melanoma, renal cell carcinoma, hepatocellular carcinoma or head and neck squamous cell carcinoma were enrolled in the trial. CD4+ and CD8+ T cells were sorted separately from peripheral blood before TCR sequencing. CDR1 and CDR2 were assigned from the germline V gene as SGHTA and FQGNSA. Here V drops 4 bases and J drops 7 bases, and the junction holds 8 bases not matched to any gene. The CDR3 numbers 14 residues from cysteine through phenylalanine. Of the read, only the CDR3 DNA is kept; its 42 bases are in frame from base 1.

On the study overall, not on this receptor specifically: Antigen specificity was not determined for the clonally expanded peripheral T cells. Low levels of normalized T-cell clonal expansion were also seen in some nonresponding patients. Clonal expansion of both CD4+ and CD8+ blood T cells was observed from baseline to week 6 at doses 0.1 to 3.0 mg/kg. On average, CD8+ T cells showed more expanded clones than CD4+ T cells after ivuxolimab. In the 0.1-3.0 mg/kg groups, partial responders were among the patients with the lowest normalized peripheral clonal expansion, particularly in CD8+ T cells.

Sequencing used CD4+ or CD8+ T cells sorted from blood, obtained in a trial of the OX40 agonist ivuxolimab. The rearranged segments are TRBV7-2 and TRBJ1-2; 8 of the junction bases match TRBD1. The receptor was isolated from an adult with an advanced solid tumor such as melanoma, head and neck, liver or kidney cancer. In nucleotides, the sequence is TGTGCCAGCAGCTCAGGCGGACAGGGACGTGGCTACACCTTC. This sequence encodes CASSSGGQGRGYTF.